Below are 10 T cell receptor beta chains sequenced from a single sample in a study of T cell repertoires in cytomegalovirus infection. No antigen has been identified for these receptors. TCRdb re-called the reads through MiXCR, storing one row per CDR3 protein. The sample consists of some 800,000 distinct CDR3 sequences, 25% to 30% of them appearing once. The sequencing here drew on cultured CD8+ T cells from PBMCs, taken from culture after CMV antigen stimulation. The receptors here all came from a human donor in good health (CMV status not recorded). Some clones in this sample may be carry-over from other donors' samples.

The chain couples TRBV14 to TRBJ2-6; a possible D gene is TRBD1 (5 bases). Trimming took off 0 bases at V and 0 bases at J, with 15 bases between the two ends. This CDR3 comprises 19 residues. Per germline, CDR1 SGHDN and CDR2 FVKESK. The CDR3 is CASSQDRGDRSSGANVLTF. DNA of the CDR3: TGTGCCAGCAGCCAAGATAGAGGAGACAGAAGCTCTGGGGCCAACGTCCTGACTTTC.

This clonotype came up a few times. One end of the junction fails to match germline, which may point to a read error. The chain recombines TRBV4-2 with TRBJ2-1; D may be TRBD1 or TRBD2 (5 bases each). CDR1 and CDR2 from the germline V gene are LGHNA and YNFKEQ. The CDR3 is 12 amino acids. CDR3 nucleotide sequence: TGTGCCAGCAGCCAAGATTCTAGCAGGGACCTCTTC. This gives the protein CASSQDSSRDLF.

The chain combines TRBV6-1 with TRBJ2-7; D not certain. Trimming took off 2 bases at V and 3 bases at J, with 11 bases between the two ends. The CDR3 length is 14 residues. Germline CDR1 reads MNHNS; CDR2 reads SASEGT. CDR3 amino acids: CASSEYNSDYEQYV. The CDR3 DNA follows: TGTGCCAGCAGTGAATATAACAGTGACTACGAGCAGTACGTC.

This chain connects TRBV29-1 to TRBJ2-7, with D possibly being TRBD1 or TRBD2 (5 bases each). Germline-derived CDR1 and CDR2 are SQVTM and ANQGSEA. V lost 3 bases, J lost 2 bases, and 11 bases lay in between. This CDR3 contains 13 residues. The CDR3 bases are TGCAGCGTTGATGGGGGAAACACCTACGAGCAGTACTTC. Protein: CSVDGGNTYEQYF.

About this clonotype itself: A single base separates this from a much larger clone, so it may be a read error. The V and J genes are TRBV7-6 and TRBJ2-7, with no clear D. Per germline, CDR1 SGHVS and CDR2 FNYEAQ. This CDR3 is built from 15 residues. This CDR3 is CASSLGVGFTYKQYF. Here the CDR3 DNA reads TGTGCCAGCAGCTTAGGGGTGGGGTTCACCTACAAGCAGTACTTC.

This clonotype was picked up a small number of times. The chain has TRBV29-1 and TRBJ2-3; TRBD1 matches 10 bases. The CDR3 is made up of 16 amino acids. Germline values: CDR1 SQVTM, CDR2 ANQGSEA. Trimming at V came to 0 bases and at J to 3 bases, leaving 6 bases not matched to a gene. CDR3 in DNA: TGCAGCGTTGAAGATGAGGACAGGGGGAGGACAGATACGCAGTATTTT. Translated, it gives CSVEDEDRGRTDTQYF.

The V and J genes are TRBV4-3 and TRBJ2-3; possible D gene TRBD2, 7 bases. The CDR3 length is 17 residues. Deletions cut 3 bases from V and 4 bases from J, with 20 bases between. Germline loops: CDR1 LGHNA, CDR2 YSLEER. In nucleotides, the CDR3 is TGCGCCAGCAGCCAGGGAGGAGGGGGGGCCCTCTCAGATACGCAGTATTTT. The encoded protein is CASSQGGGGALSDTQYF.

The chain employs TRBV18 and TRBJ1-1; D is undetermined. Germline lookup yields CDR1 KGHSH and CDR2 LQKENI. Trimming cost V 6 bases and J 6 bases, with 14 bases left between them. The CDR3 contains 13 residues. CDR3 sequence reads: CASSPATPAEAFF. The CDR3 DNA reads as TGTGCCAGCTCCCCTGCCACTCCCGCTGAAGCTTTCTTT.

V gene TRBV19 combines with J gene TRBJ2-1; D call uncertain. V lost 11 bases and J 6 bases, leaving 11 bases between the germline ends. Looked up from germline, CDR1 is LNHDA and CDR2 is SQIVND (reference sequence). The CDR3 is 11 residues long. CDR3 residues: CACGPGNEQFF. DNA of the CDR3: TGTGCCTGCGGACCAGGCAATGAGCAGTTCTTC.

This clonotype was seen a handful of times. This chain's CDR3 is CASSYGTVSTDTQYF. CDR3 sequence (DNA): TGTGCCAGCAGTTACGGGACAGTGAGCACAGATACGCAGTATTTT. The genes are TRBV6-6 and TRBJ2-3; 7 bases align to TRBD1. V lost 2 bases to trimming and J lost 0 bases; unmatched junction nucleotides: 2. CDR1 and CDR2 from the germline V gene are MNHNY and SVGAGI (reference sequence). This CDR3 contains 15 residues.